The rows below give T cell receptor beta chains drawn from one sample of a study of chemoradiotherapy in HPV16-positive cancers. The data were produced by immunoSEQ multiplex PCR, yet TCRdb's version contains in-frame clones alone and is incomplete. The sample lists 9,000 to 15,000 clones, more than 50% seen once, with around 19% in the top ten. The material was obtained from a patient who underwent chemoradiotherapy. The receptors stem from a human donor with HPV-associated anogenital cancer. CDR3s include the opening cysteine and the closing phenylalanine or tryptophan. Each record gives: D gene, V gene, J gene, clone size, CDR3 protein, CDR3 DNA. The D gene is left open where the match is weak. The listing skips clone size in some rows; elsewhere it reads once, few, many or a size class.

D: .
V: TRBV19
J: TRBJ2-1
size: few
CDR3: CASSMRDTRINEQFF
DNA: TGTGCCAGTAGTATGCGAGACACCCGTATCAATGAGCAGTTCTTC

D: .
V: TRBV28
J: TRBJ1-3
size: .
CDR3: CASSLSGDGNTIYF
DNA: TGTGCCAGCAGTTTATCAGGGGACGGAAACACCATATATTTT

D: .
V: TRBV5-5
J: TRBJ2-5
size: .
CDR3: CASSLEGQETQYF
DNA: TGTGCCAGCAGCTTGGAAGGTCAAGAGACCCAGTACTTC

D: .
V: TRBV7-2
J: TRBJ2-1
size: .
CDR3: CASSSYNNEQFF
DNA: TGTGCCAGCAGCTCTTACAACAATGAGCAGTTCTTC

D: TRBD1
V: TRBV5-6
J: TRBJ1-1
size: .
CDR3: CASSLYRDSSARPAFF
DNA: TGTGCCAGCAGCTTGTACCGGGACAGCTCAGCTCGTCCGGCTTTCTTT

D: .
V: TRBV5-1
J: TRBJ2-2
size: .
CDR3: CASSLTVNTGELFF
DNA: TGCGCCAGCAGCTTGACAGTTAACACCGGGGAGCTGTTTTTT

D: TRBD1
V: TRBV2
J: TRBJ1-5
size: .
CDR3: CASSSQGASNQPQHF
DNA: TGTGCCAGCAGTTCCCAGGGGGCGAGCAATCAGCCCCAGCATTTT

D: .
V: TRBV2
J: TRBJ2-1
size: .
CDR3: CASATRDHYNEQFF
DNA: TGTGCCAGCGCGACCCGGGACCACTACAATGAGCAGTTCTTC

D: TRBD1
V: TRBV11-1
J: TRBJ2-5
size: once
CDR3: CASTIQTGQETQYF
DNA: TGTGCCAGCACCATACAGACAGGGCAAGAGACCCAGTACTTC

D: TRBD1
V: TRBV5-1
J: TRBJ1-5
size: .
CDR3: CASIYNYTWTGGLSNQPQHF
DNA: TGCGCCAGCATTTACAACTATACGTGGACAGGGGGCCTTAGCAATCAGCCCCAGCATTTT